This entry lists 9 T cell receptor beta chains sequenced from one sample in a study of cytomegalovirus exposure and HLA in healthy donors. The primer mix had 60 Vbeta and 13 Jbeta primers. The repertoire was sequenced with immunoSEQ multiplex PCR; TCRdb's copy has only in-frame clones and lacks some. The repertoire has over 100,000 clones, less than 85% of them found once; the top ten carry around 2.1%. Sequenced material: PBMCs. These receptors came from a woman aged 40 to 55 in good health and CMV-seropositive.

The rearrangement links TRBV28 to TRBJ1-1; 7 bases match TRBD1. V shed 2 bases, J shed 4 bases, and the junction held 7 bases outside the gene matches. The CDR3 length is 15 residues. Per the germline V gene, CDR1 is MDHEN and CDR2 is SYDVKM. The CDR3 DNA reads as TGTGCCAGCAGTTTAAGGGCAGGGGGTATCACTGAAGCTTTCTTT. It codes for CASSLRAGGITEAFF.

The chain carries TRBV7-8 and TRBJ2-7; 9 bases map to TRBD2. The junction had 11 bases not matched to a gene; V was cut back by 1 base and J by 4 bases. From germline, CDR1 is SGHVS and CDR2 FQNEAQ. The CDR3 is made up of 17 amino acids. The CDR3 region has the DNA TGTGCCAGCAGCTTAGAAAGGGGCGGGAGGGAAGCGTACGAGCAGTACTTC. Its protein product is CASSLERGGREAYEQYF.

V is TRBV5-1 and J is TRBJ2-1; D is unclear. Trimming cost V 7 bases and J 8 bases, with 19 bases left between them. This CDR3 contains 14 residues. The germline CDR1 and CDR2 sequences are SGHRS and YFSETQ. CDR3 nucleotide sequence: TGCGCCAGCGTTGCAGCGAAGGCCCGGGATGAGCAGTTCTTC. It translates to CASVAAKARDEQFF.

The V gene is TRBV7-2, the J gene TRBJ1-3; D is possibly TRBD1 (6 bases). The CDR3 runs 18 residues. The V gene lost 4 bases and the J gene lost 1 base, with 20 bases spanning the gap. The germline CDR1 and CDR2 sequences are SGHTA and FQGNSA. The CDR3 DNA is TGTGCCAGCAGCTCACCCGCAAAGGGGGAGTGGTCTGGAAACACCATATATTTT. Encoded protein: CASSSPAKGEWSGNTIYF. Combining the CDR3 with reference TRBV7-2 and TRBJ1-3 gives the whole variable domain GAGVSQSPSNKVTEKGKDVELRCDPISGHTALYWYRQSLGQGLEFLIYFQGNSAPDKSGLPSDRFSAERTGGSVSTLTIQRTQQEDSAVYLCASSSPAKGEWSGNTIYFGEGSWLTVV.

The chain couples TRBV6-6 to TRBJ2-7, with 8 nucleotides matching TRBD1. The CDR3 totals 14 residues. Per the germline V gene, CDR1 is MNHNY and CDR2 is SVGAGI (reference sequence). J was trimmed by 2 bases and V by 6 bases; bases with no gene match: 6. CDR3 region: CASSPGTGPYEQYF. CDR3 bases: TGTGCCAGCAGCCCCGGGACAGGCCCCTACGAGCAGTACTTC.

The CDR3 is CASSGTPSGRARRNEQFF. The CDR3 coding sequence is TGCGCCAGCAGCGGAACTCCTAGCGGGAGGGCCCGCCGCAATGAGCAGTTCTTC. This chain uses TRBV5-1 with TRBJ2-1; 12 bases are a match to TRBD2. Trimming at V came to 4 bases and at J to 6 bases, leaving 14 bases not matched to a gene. Germline CDR1 is SGHRS and CDR2 is YFSETQ. The length of the CDR3 is 18 residues.

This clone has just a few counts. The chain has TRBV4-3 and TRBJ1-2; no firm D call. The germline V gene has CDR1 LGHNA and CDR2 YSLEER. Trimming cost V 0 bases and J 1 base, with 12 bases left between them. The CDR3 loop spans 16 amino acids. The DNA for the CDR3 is TGCGCCAGCAGCCAAGAATTCGGAGGGAGTAACTATGGCTACACCTTC. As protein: CASSQEFGGSNYGYTF.

In DNA, the CDR3 is TGCGCCAGCAGCGGAGGACTAGCGGGAGGGGAATCCGCCGGGGAGCTGTTTTTT. The encoded protein is CASSGGLAGGESAGELFF. This sequence joins TRBV5-1 and TRBJ2-2; 15 positions agree with TRBD2. This CDR3 region has 18 residues. CDR1 is SGHRS, CDR2 YFSETQ, per germline. V lost 4 bases and J lost 6; bases outside the gene matches: 10.

The CDR3: CASSLSLAAGYQPQHF. In DNA, the CDR3 is TGTGCCAGCAGTTTAAGTCTGGCCGCAGGGTATCAGCCCCAGCATTTT. This chain joins TRBV28 and TRBJ1-5; maybe TRBD1 (5 bases). Trimming stripped 2 bases from V and 5 bases from J, with 16 bases between. Germline lookup yields CDR1 MDHEN and CDR2 SYDVKM. The CDR3 extends over 16 amino acids.